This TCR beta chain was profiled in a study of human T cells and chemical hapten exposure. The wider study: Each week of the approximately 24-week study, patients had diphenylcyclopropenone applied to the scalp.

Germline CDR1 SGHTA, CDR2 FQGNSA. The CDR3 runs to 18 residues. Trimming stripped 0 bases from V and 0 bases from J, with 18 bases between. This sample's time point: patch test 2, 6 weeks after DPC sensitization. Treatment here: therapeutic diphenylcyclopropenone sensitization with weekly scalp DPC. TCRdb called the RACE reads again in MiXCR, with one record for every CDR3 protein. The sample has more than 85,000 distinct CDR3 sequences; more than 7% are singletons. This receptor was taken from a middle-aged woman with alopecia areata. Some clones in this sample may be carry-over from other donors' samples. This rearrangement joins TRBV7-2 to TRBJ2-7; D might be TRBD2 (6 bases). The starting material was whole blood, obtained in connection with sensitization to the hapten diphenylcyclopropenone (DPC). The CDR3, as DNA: TGTGCCAGCAGCTTAGCTACTGTAGGCGGGGCGATCTCCTACGAGCAGTACTTC. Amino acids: CASSLATVGGAISYEQYF.